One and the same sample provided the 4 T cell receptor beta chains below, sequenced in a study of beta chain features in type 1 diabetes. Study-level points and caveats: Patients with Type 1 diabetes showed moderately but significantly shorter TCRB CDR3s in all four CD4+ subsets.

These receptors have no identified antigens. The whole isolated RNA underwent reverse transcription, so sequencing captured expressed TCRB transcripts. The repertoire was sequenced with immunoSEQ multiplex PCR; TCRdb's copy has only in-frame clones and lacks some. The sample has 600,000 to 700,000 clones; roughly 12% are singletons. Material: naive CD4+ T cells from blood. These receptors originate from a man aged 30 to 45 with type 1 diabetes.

CDR3 region: CASSQQQGTPEAFF. The CDR3 bases are TGCGCCAGCAGCCAACAACAGGGAACTCCTGAAGCTTTCTTT. The gene calls are TRBV4-3 and TRBJ1-1, with D possibly TRBD1 on 6 matching bases. With 2 bases removed from V and 6 bases from J, the gap between germline ends came to 13 bases. CDR1 is LGHNA and CDR2 is YSLEER in the germline V gene. This CDR3 is 14 amino acids long.

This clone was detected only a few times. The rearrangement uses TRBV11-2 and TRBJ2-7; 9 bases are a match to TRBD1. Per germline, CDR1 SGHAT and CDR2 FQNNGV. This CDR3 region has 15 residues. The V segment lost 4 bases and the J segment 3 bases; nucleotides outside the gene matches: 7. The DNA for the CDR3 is TGTGCCAGCAGCTCGGGGACAGGGCCTGGCTACGAGCAGTACTTC. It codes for CASSSGTGPGYEQYF.

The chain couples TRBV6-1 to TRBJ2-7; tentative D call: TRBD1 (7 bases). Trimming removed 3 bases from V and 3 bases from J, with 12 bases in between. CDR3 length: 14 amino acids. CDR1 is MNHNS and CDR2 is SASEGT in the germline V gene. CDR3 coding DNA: TGTGCCAGCAGTGAGCGGGACAGAGTCTACGAGCAGTACTTC. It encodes CASSERDRVYEQYF.

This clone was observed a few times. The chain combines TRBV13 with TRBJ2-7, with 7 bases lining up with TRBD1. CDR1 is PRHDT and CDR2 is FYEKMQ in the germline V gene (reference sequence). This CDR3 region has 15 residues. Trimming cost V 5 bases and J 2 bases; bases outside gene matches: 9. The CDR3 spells CASSLRQGRTYEQYF. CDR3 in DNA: TGTGCCAGCAGCCTACGACAGGGCAGGACCTACGAGCAGTACTTC.